The 29 T cell receptor beta chains presented below share a single source sample, sequenced in a study of beta chain features in type 1 diabetes. Study results and limitations: All four CD4+ subsets from Type 1 diabetes patients carried moderately but significantly shorter TCRB CDR3s.

Expressed TCRB transcripts were sequenced, since all the RNA that had been isolated was reverse transcribed. Generated by immunoSEQ multiplex PCR, the TCRdb table keeps only in-frame clones and is missing some. The sample holds more than 12,000 clones, about two thirds seen once. No cognate antigen is known for these TCRs. Sequencing used stem cell memory CD4+ T cells from blood. The source of these receptors is a woman aged 18 to 35 with type 1 diabetes.

This clone was observed a single time. The chain links TRBV4-3 to TRBJ2-5; TRBD2 aligns across 11 bases. Germline CDR1 LGHNA, CDR2 YSLEER. V shed 4 bases and J 5 bases; nucleotides not matched to a gene: 12. The CDR3 covers 17 residues. The CDR3 DNA reads TGCGCCAGCAGCCGGGGGACTAGCGGAGGGACAGTGGAGACCCAGTACTTC. This codes for CASSRGTSGGTVETQYF.

This rearrangement joins TRBV19 to TRBJ2-7; no clear D gene. CDR3 size: 13 residues. Germline values: CDR1 LNHDA, CDR2 SQIVND (reference sequence). The V gene lost 5 bases and the J gene lost 4 bases, with 12 bases spanning the gap. CDR3: CASSEQNRYEQYF. The CDR3 DNA sequence: TGTGCCAGTAGTGAACAGAATCGTTACGAGCAGTACTTC. The full variable domain, its missing parts supplied by reference TRBV19 and TRBJ2-7, is DGGITQSPKYLFRKEGQNVTLSCEQNLNHDAMYWYRQDPGQGLRLIYYSQIVNDFQKGDIAEGYSVSREKKESFPLTVTSAQKNPTAFYLCASSEQNRYEQYFGPGTRLTVT.

This rearrangement joins TRBV2 to TRBJ1-6; perhaps TRBD1 as D (5 bases). Germline V lookup: CDR1 SNHLY, CDR2 FYNNEI. The CDR3 runs 16 residues. V lost 7 bases and J lost 9, with 22 bases in between. CDR3 sequence: CASTRDQPGFASPLHF. The CDR3 region has the DNA TGTGCCAGCACCCGAGACCAACCAGGGTTTGCTTCACCCCTCCACTTT.

This clone was seen more than once but under ten times. The chain couples TRBV5-1 to TRBJ2-2; D not certain. CDR3 length equals 14 residues. Trimming cost V 0 bases and J 5 bases, with 8 bases left between them. The germline gives CDR1 SGHRS, CDR2 YFSETQ. CDR3 protein: CASSLGVWTGELFF. CDR3 coding DNA: TGCGCCAGCAGCTTGGGAGTTTGGACCGGGGAGCTGTTTTTT.

This chain uses TRBV4-1 with TRBJ2-2; 8 bases are a match to TRBD2. The J segment lost 3 bases and the V segment lost 0 bases, leaving 6 bases of the junction unmatched. This CDR3 is 17 amino acids long. The germline V gene encodes CDR1 MGHRA and CDR2 YSYEKL. CDR3 sequence (DNA): TGCGCCAGCAGCCAAGATCTTGAGACTAGCGACACCGGGGAGCTGTTTTTT. This codes for CASSQDLETSDTGELFF.

The rearrangement links TRBV2 to TRBJ1-6, with TRBD1 matching 9 bases. This CDR3 region has 12 residues. V lost 8 bases to trimming and J lost 8 bases; unmatched junction nucleotides: 1. Germline V CDR1 and CDR2: SNHLY, FYNNEI. This CDR3 is CASWDRDSPLHF. CDR3 DNA: TGTGCCAGCTGGGACAGGGATTCACCCCTCCACTTT.

The V call is TRBV30, the J call TRBJ2-5, with 7 positions matching TRBD1. With V trimmed by 8 bases and J by 5 bases, 11 bases remained unmatched. Looked up from germline, CDR1 is GTSNPN and CDR2 is SVGIG (reference sequence). The CDR3 has 13 amino acids. The CDR3 loop reads CAVKGQTGETQYF. CDR3 nucleotide sequence: TGTGCCGTAAAGGGACAGACAGGGGAGACCCAGTACTTC.

In nucleotides, the CDR3 is TGTGCCAGCAGCTTGAGACTAGCCTCGAGCACCGGGGAGCTGTTTTTT. It translates to CASSLRLASSTGELFF. V usage is TRBV7-2 and J usage is TRBJ2-2; 7 bases agree with TRBD2. The CDR3 is 16 residues long. Germline V gives CDR1 SGHTA, CDR2 FQGNSA. After removal of 3 bases from V and 4 bases from J, the junction contained 8 bases not matched to a gene.

This clone was counted a few times. The genes are TRBV5-4 and TRBJ2-3, with 8 bases that match TRBD2. The V and J ends lost 4 bases and 2 bases, in that order; junction bases with no gene match: 12. The CDR3 has 17 amino acids. The germline V gene encodes CDR1 SGHNT and CDR2 YYREEE (reference sequence). CDR3 sequence (DNA): TGTGCCAGCAGCCATCCCCCAGGCGGGGGGACCACAGATACGCAGTATTTT. It yields the protein CASSHPPGGGTTDTQYF.

The chain combines TRBV11-3 with TRBJ2-5; D is ambiguous. Germline V gene sequence: CDR1 SGHNT, CDR2 YENEEA. The ends were cut back, 2 bases at V and 5 bases at J, with 12 bases in the middle. This CDR3 spans 14 amino acids. The CDR3 protein is CASSLSRSGETQYF. In DNA form, the CDR3 reads TGTGCCAGCAGCTTAAGTCGGTCCGGGGAGACCCAGTACTTC.

The chain uses TRBV5-1 and TRBJ2-7; possible D gene TRBD2, 5 bases. The germline V gene encodes CDR1 SGHRS and CDR2 YFSETQ. The V end was cut by 4 bases, the J end by 3 bases, with 17 bases between. This CDR3 has 15 residues. The CDR3 protein is CASSPGDPNLYEQYF. In DNA, the CDR3 is TGCGCCAGCAGCCCCGGGGATCCCAACCTCTACGAGCAGTACTTC.

This clone was seen just once. V is TRBV6-5 and J is TRBJ2-7; a weak D match, TRBD2 (7 bases). From germline, CDR1 is MNHEY and CDR2 SVGAGI. Trimming cost V 6 bases and J 6 bases, with 9 bases left between them. The CDR3 runs 11 residues. The CDR3 nucleotides read TGTGCCAGCAGGGGGGGGGCCGAGCAGTACTTC. It yields the protein CASRGGAEQYF.

V is TRBV5-1 and J is TRBJ2-7; 7 bases match TRBD2. Unmatched junction bases numbered 12, after V lost 4 bases and J lost 2 bases. The CDR3 consists of 16 residues. Germline V lookup: CDR1 SGHRS, CDR2 YFSETQ. The CDR3 DNA follows: TGCGCCAGCAGCCCGGATGGGCTAGCGGCGACCTACGAGCAGTACTTC. Translated: CASSPDGLAATYEQYF. Full variable domain (outside the CDR3, taken from reference TRBV5-1 and TRBJ2-7): KAGVTQTPRYLIKTRGQQVTLSCSPISGHRSVSWYQQTPGQGLQFLFEYFSETQRNKGNFPGRFSGRQFSNSRSEMNVSTLELGDSALYLCASSPDGLAATYEQYFGPGTRLTVT.

This sequence joins TRBV5-4 and TRBJ2-5; 7 nucleotides align to TRBD1. The J call may not be correct, given that the DNA end is closer to TRBJ2-7. This CDR3 is built from 13 residues. CDR1 SGHNT and CDR2 YYREEE come from the germline V gene (reference sequence). The CDR3 DNA sequence: TGTGCCAGCAGTCACGACAGGGCCTACGAGCAGTACTTC. Protein: CASSHDRAYEQYF.

The chain joins TRBV7-9 to TRBJ2-7; 8 nucleotides align to TRBD2. The CDR3 covers 14 residues. The germline CDR1 and CDR2 sequences are SEHNR and FQNEAQ (reference sequence). Trimming cost V 5 bases and J 6 bases; bases outside gene matches: 9. As DNA, the CDR3 is TGTGCCAGCAGCACCCGGACTAGCAGGGGCGAGCAGTACTTC. It codes for CASSTRTSRGEQYF.

The chain joins TRBV5-4 to TRBJ1-6, with 9 nucleotides matching TRBD1. The CDR3 sequence is 17 residues long. Unmatched junction bases numbered 10, after V lost 0 bases and J lost 9 bases. CDR1 is SGHNT, CDR2 YYREEE, per germline (reference sequence). DNA for the CDR3: TGTGCCAGCAGCTTGGGTCAGGGACAGGGAGGGACTTCACCCCTCCACTTT. Translated: CASSLGQGQGGTSPLHF.

This rearrangement joins TRBV28 to TRBJ2-1, with no clear D. Trimming pared 7 bases from V and 4 bases from J, leaving 5 bases between. Germline assignment: CDR1 MDHEN and CDR2 SYDVKM. The CDR3 has 11 amino acids. The CDR3: CASTAYNEQFF. The CDR3 bases are TGTGCCAGCACTGCGTACAATGAGCAGTTCTTC.

The chain combines TRBV7-2 with TRBJ2-7; possibly TRBD2 for D (6 bases). V lost 5 bases to trimming and J lost 0 bases, with 14 bases between them. Germline V gene data show CDR1 as SGHTA and CDR2 as FQGNSA. The CDR3 is made up of 15 amino acids. The CDR3 protein is CASSRTLANSYEQYF. The CDR3 coding sequence is TGTGCCAGCAGCCGAACCCTAGCGAACTCCTACGAGCAGTACTTC.

The chain recombines TRBV7-2 with TRBJ1-5; D perhaps matches TRBD1 (5 bases). The CDR3 has 14 amino acids. V lost 3 bases, J lost 6 bases, and 12 bases lay in between. Germline CDR1 and CDR2: SGHTA and FQGNSA. CDR3 sequence: CASSFSGSGQPQHF. CDR3 nucleotides: TGTGCCAGCAGCTTCTCAGGGTCGGGTCAGCCCCAGCATTTT.

The chain couples TRBV18 to TRBJ1-1; D possibly corresponds to TRBD1 (6 bases). Deletions cut 10 bases from V and 5 bases from J, with 17 bases between. Germline V gene sequence: CDR1 KGHSH, CDR2 LQKENI. The CDR3 consists of 13 residues. The CDR3 is CATAGAGLTEAFF. DNA for the CDR3: TGTGCCACCGCGGGGGCAGGTTTGACTGAAGCTTTCTTT.

J is TRBJ1-1 and V is TRBV5-1; a weak D match, TRBD1 (6 bases). CDR1 and CDR2 from the germline V gene are SGHRS and YFSETQ. CDR3 length: 13 amino acids. V lost 5 bases to trimming and J lost 3 bases, with 11 bases between them. The CDR3 bases are TGCGCCAGCAGTGGACAGCAGTACACTGAAGCTTTCTTT. It encodes CASSGQQYTEAFF.

J is TRBJ1-5 and V is TRBV19, with D possibly being TRBD1 (5 bases). CDR3 length: 15 residues. Trimming left V 4 bases short and J 0 bases short, with 10 bases between. Germline values: CDR1 LNHDA, CDR2 SQIVND (reference sequence). This CDR3 reads CASSRGVDSNQPQHF. In nucleotides, the CDR3 is TGTGCCAGTAGTAGGGGGGTCGATAGCAATCAGCCCCAGCATTTT.

The chain employs TRBV28 and TRBJ2-1; 12 positions match TRBD2. V was pared by 10 bases and J by 6 bases, with 4 bases of the junction left unmatched. CDR1 is MDHEN, CDR2 SYDVKM, per germline. The CDR3 is made up of 13 amino acids. The DNA of the CDR3 is TGTGCCAACGGACTAGCGGGGTCCAATGAGCAGTTCTTC. Amino acid sequence: CANGLAGSNEQFF.

This clone has only a few counts. V and J are TRBV5-1 and TRBJ2-1; 7 bases align to TRBD2. The V gene's germline CDR1 is SGHRS and CDR2 YFSETQ. CDR3 length equals 16 residues. J lost 4 bases, V lost 0 bases, and 7 bases had no gene match. The CDR3 reads CASSLAGGEGYNEQFF. For the CDR3, the DNA is TGCGCCAGCAGCTTGGCCGGAGGGGAGGGGTACAATGAGCAGTTCTTC.

V gene TRBV6-6 combines with J gene TRBJ2-5; 8 positions agree with TRBD1. The junction had 4 bases not matched to a gene; V was cut back by 6 bases and J by 4 bases. Germline V CDR1 and CDR2: MNHNY, SVGAGI (reference sequence). The CDR3 has 13 amino acids. CDR3 region: CASRQGVGETQYF. The CDR3 bases are TGTGCCAGCAGACAGGGGGTAGGAGAGACCCAGTACTTC.

The chain recombines TRBV10-1 with TRBJ2-1, with 7 positions matching TRBD1. Germline CDR1 reads WNHNN; CDR2 reads SYGVQD (reference sequence). CDR3 size: 16 residues. Unmatched junction bases numbered 5, after V lost 0 bases and J lost 3 bases. CDR3 sequence: CASSESRTGLYNEQFF. CDR3 nucleotides: TGCGCCAGCAGTGAGTCCCGGACAGGTCTCTACAATGAGCAGTTCTTC.

The chain uses TRBV29-1 and TRBJ2-5; D gene unclear. The CDR3 is 13 residues long. Germline assignment: CDR1 SQVTM and CDR2 ANQGSEA. The V gene lost 3 bases and the J gene lost 5 bases, with 13 bases spanning the gap. The CDR3 is CSVEVQAGETQYF. The CDR3 DNA sequence: TGCAGCGTTGAGGTCCAGGCTGGGGAGACCCAGTACTTC.

The rearrangement links TRBV7-9 to TRBJ2-5, with 13 nucleotides matching TRBD2. Germline lookup yields CDR1 SEHNR and CDR2 FQNEAQ (reference sequence). V lost 4 bases, J lost 4 bases, and 12 bases stayed unmatched. This CDR3 region has 18 residues. CDR3: CASSSPTLTSGGLETQYF. The CDR3 nucleotides are TGTGCCAGCAGCTCACCTACCCTGACTAGCGGGGGGCTAGAGACCCAGTACTTC. Based on the CDR3 plus reference TRBV7-9 and TRBJ2-5, the full variable domain is DTGVSQNPRHKITKRGQNVTFRCDPISEHNRLYWYRQTLGQGPEFLTYFQNEAQLEKSRLLSDRFSAERPKGSFSTLEIQRTEQGDSAMYLCASSSPTLTSGGLETQYFGPGTRLLVL.

Worth noting for this clone: One junction end disagrees with the germline gene, perhaps due to a read error. The gene calls are TRBV6-5 and TRBJ2-3; 7 positions match TRBD2. The length of the CDR3 is 14 residues. CDR1 is MNHEY, CDR2 SVGAGI, per germline. CDR3 in amino acids: CASSPGGSRDTQYF. The DNA of the CDR3 is TGTGCCAGCAGCCCCGGGGGGAGCAGAGATACGCAGTATTTT.